The sequence of this T cell receptor beta chain was determined in a study of blood T cell repertoires in COVID-19. On the study more broadly: Acute and convalescent COVID-19 samples came from the United States, Italy and Spain.

The V gene's germline CDR1 is SGHRS and CDR2 YFSETQ. V dropped 0 bases and J dropped 7; count of bases not matched to a gene: 7. CDR3 length equals 16 residues. In the original processing: Nucleated cell counts were estimated from reference gene primer amplification. The protocol was immunoSEQ multiplex PCR, while the TCRdb copy is restricted to in-frame clones and leaves out a portion. V and J calls plus clone size are reproduced from that table; the DNA served to infer D and trimming. The sample has 65,000 to 75,000 clones, roughly 84% seen once. The chain links TRBV5-1 to TRBJ2-2; 9 bases agree with TRBD2. The TCR comes from a woman aged 55-69 years with acute or convalescent COVID-19. Sequencing used peripheral blood. The CDR3 region is CASSLELAGAGGELFF. CDR3 coding DNA: TGCGCCAGCAGCTTGGAATTAGCGGGGGCCGGCGGGGAGCTGTTTTTT.